This TCR beta chain was captured by sequencing in a study of control samples from healthy donors and cancer patients. This CDR3 is 16 amino acids long. V was shortened by 4 bases and J by 2 bases, with 15 bases between the two germline ends. Germline CDR1 is SGHDN and CDR2 is FVKESK. TCRdb's copy holds only in-frame clones and misses some; the assay was immunoSEQ multiplex PCR. This sample yields tens of thousands of clones, of which about 90% are seen a single time; around 20% belongs to the top ten. The sequencing sample was made of blood. The receptor comes from a man in his fifties or sixties in good health. This chain uses TRBV14 with TRBJ2-1, with a weak D call TRBD2 (5 bases). This CDR3 is CASSPDVGGTYNEQFF. The DNA of the CDR3 is TGTGCCAGCAGCCCTGACGTAGGAGGTACCTACAATGAGCAGTTCTTC.